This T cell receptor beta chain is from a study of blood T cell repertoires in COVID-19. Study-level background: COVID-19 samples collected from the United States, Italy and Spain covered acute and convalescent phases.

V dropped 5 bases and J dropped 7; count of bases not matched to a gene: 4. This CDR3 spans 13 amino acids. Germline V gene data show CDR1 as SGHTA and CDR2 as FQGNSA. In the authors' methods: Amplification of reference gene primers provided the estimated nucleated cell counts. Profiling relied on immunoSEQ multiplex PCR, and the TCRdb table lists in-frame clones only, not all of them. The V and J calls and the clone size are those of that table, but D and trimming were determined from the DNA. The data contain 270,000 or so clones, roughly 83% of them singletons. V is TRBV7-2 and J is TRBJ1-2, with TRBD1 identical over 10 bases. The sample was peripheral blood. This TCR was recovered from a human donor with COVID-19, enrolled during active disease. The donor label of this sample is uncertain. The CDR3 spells CASSLGQGGGYTF. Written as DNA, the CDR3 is TGTGCCAGCAGCCTCGGACAGGGGGGTGGCTACACCTTC.